This T cell receptor (beta chain) was captured in a study of T cell clones after liver transplantation. Whole-study context: TCRbeta sequencing after a pre-transplant mixed lymphocyte reaction identified graft-donor-reactive clones, later tracked in post-transplant blood. Until 12-24 months post-transplant, subjects got standard immunosuppression and no induction.

The CDR3 covers 14 residues. Trimming took 0 bases from V and 8 from J, leaving 11 bases between them. In germline, CDR1 is LGHNA, CDR2 YSLEER. The protocol was immunoSEQ multiplex PCR, while the TCRdb copy is restricted to in-frame clones and leaves out a portion. The profile shows some 60,000 clones, around two thirds of them singletons. Unstimulated PBMCs were sorted into CD3+CD4+ and CD3+CD8+ populations. The input for sequencing was CD4+ T cells from blood, taken at the roughly 15-month timepoint. The chain has TRBV4-3 and TRBJ1-3; D gene uncertain. This TCR was sampled from a human patient who received a liver transplant. Some T cells may trace back to the graft donor. The CDR3 nucleotides read TGCGCCAGCAGCCAAGAACCAGGTCCCTACACCATATATTTT. It specifies CASSQEPGPYTIYF.